Listed here are 18 T cell receptor beta chains from one sample, sequenced in a study of T cells in Graves' hyperthyroidism and ophthalmopathy. It was RNA transcripts that yielded the amplified TCR beta CDR3 regions. The TCR CDR3 was amplified in a first-round RT-PCR using the HTBI primer set. TCRdb ran MiXCR on the multiplex PCR reads and lists one entry per CDR3 protein. The sample lists around 500,000 distinct CDR3 sequences, 14% occurring once. What was sequenced was blood. These receptors originate from a middle-aged woman with Graves' hyperthyroidism.

On this clonotype itself: Without the conserved terminal phenylalanine or tryptophan, this CDR3 likely stems from a read error. The chain joins TRBV18 to TRBJ2-5; D not resolved. This CDR3 spans 11 amino acids. V lost 4 bases to trimming and J lost 3 bases, with 3 bases between them. Germline CDR1 and CDR2: KGHSH and LQKENI. DNA for the CDR3: TGTGCCAGCTCACGCGAAGAGACCCAGTACGTC. It yields the protein CASSREETQYV.

In the case of this clonotype: The junction and the germline gene differ at one end; a read error may be behind it. The V gene is TRBV5-1, the J gene TRBJ1-1; D perhaps matches TRBD1 (6 bases). Germline CDR1 SGHRS, CDR2 YFSETQ. This CDR3 comprises 16 residues. The CDR3 DNA reads TGTGCCAGCAGCTTAGGGGGGTGGGGGGAAGGCACTGAAGCTTTCTTT. Its translation is CASSLGGWGEGTEAFF.

This clonotype has ten or more counts. The rearrangement links TRBV2 to TRBJ2-2; possibly TRBD1 or TRBD2 for D (5 bases each). The germline gives CDR1 SNHLY, CDR2 FYNNEI. V was clipped by 1 base and J by 4 bases, with 10 bases between them. The CDR3 spans 15 residues. The DNA of the CDR3 is TGTGCCAGCAGTGAAGGTTGGGACCCCACCGGGGAGCTGTTTTTT. This encodes CASSEGWDPTGELFF.

This clonotype has ten or more counts. This chain connects TRBV20-1 to TRBJ2-7, with TRBD2 identical over 12 bases. The CDR3 is 14 amino acids. CDR1 and CDR2 (germline): DFQATT, SNEGSKA (reference sequence). The trim removed 6 bases at V and 2 bases at J, leaving 5 bases unmatched. The CDR3 DNA is TGCAGTGCACCTCTAGCGGGAGGGCCCTACGAGCAGTACTTC. The encoded protein is CSAPLAGGPYEQYF.

The sample holds one count of this clonotype. The V gene is TRBV5-1, the J gene TRBJ2-5; D is uncertain. This CDR3 region has 16 residues. Germline V gene sequence: CDR1 SGHRS, CDR2 YFSETQ. Trimming stripped 4 bases from V and 2 bases from J, with 18 bases between. CDR3 sequence reads: CASSTSPTVGQETQYF. Here the CDR3 DNA reads TGCGCCAGCAGCACCTCCCCGACGGTGGGGCAAGAGACCCAGTACTTC.

This clonotype has at least ten counts. The chain joins TRBV27 to TRBJ2-7; 14 nucleotides agree with TRBD2. Looked up from germline, CDR1 is MNHEY and CDR2 is SMNVEV (reference sequence). The V and J ends lost 8 bases and 4 bases, in that order; junction bases with no gene match: 4. The CDR3 is made up of 14 amino acids. This CDR3 reads CASGTSGRRYEQYF. The CDR3 nucleotides read TGTGCCAGCGGGACTAGCGGGAGAAGGTACGAGCAGTACTTC.

This clonotype came up a few times. The rearrangement uses TRBV19 and TRBJ1-4; TRBD1 might be the D (6 bases). There are 15 residues in the CDR3. CDR1 and CDR2 (germline): LNHDA, SQIVND (reference sequence). Trimming took 6 bases from V and 0 from J, leaving 11 bases between them. The CDR3 nucleotides read TGTGCCAGTAGGGATGACAGGACAACTAATGAAAAACTGTTTTTT. Translated, it gives CASRDDRTTNEKLFF.

The table lists this clonotype with many counts. The chain uses TRBV2 and TRBJ2-6; D is tentatively TRBD1 or TRBD2 (5 bases each). Trimming left V 4 bases short and J 4 bases short, with 11 bases between. CDR3 length: 15 residues. Germline lookup yields CDR1 SNHLY and CDR2 FYNNEI. CDR3 bases: TGTGCCAGCAGTGGGCAGGGAGCCGGGGCCAACGTCCTGACTTTC. Translated: CASSGQGAGANVLTF. Full variable domain (remainder filled in from reference TRBV2 and TRBJ2-6): EPEVTQTPSHQVTQMGQEVILRCVPISNHLYFYWYRQILGQKVEFLVSFYNNEISEKSEIFDDQFSVERPDGSNFTLKIRSTKLEDSAMYFCASSGQGAGANVLTFGAGSRLTVL.

This clonotype was detected ten times or more. V gene TRBV12-3 or TRBV12-4 combines with J gene TRBJ1-4; the D is unclear. The CDR3 loop spans 14 amino acids. Trimming left V 6 bases short and J 1 base short, with 9 bases between. CDR3 protein: CASRHDVTNEKLFF. The CDR3 nucleotides are TGTGCCAGCAGACACGATGTAACTAATGAAAAACTGTTTTTT.

Concerning this clonotype: A read error may account for a junction end that differs from germline. V gene TRBV7-3 combines with J gene TRBJ2-1; D remains ambiguous. CDR3 length equals 12 residues. Per germline, CDR1 SGHTA and CDR2 FQGTGA. The CDR3 region has the DNA TGTGTCAGCAGCTTACCAAACAATGAGCAGTTCTTC. This sequence encodes CVSSLPNNEQFF.

This chain connects TRBV29-1 to TRBJ1-6, with D perhaps matching TRBD1 (6 bases). CDR3 length: 13 residues. In germline, CDR1 is SQVTM, CDR2 ANQGSEA. Trimming shortened V by 6 bases and J by 7 bases, and 13 bases separated the two germline ends. The CDR3 here is CSVAQGGNSPLHF. The CDR3 nucleotides read TGCAGCGTCGCACAGGGCGGCAATTCACCCCTCCACTTT.

This clonotype was seen many times. The chain couples TRBV2 to TRBJ2-1, with unresolved D. CDR1 and CDR2 (germline): SNHLY, FYNNEI. V lost 6 bases, J lost 2 bases, and 2 bases lay in between. This CDR3 has 11 residues. The CDR3 sequence is CASRPYNEQFF. DNA of the CDR3: TGTGCCAGCAGGCCCTACAATGAGCAGTTCTTC.

A single count supports this clonotype. The chain uses TRBV12-3 or TRBV12-4 and TRBJ2-2; unclear D gene. Trimming removed 6 bases at V and 0 bases at J, with 14 bases between. CDR3 length equals 16 residues. In nucleotides, the CDR3 is TGTGCCAGCAGCGCCCCGGGCCACACGAACACCGGGGAGCTGTTTTTT. Protein: CASSAPGHTNTGELFF.

In its sample, this clonotype was seen many times. V is TRBV29-1 and J is TRBJ1-2; D ambiguous. V lost 6 bases and J 2 bases, leaving 10 bases between the germline ends. Germline-derived CDR1 and CDR2 are SQVTM and ANQGSEA. This CDR3 is 12 amino acids long. As DNA, the CDR3 is TGCAGCGTGACGACCGACAACTATGGCTACACCTTC. Translation gives CSVTTDNYGYTF.

This clonotype was found a few times. This sequence joins TRBV7-9 and TRBJ2-2; the D is unclear. The CDR3 is 13 residues long. V lost 4 bases, J lost 4 bases, and 7 bases lay in between. CDR1 SEHNR and CDR2 FQNEAQ come from the germline V gene (reference sequence). CDR3 DNA: TGTGCCAGCAGCTCGCTCTCCACCGGGGAGCTGTTTTTT. Translation gives CASSSLSTGELFF.

This chain links TRBV7-3 with TRBJ2-3; 9 nucleotides align to TRBD2. CDR1 is SGHTA and CDR2 is FQGTGA in the germline V gene. Unmatched junction bases numbered 5, after V lost 6 bases and J lost 4 bases. The CDR3 length is 14 residues. In DNA, the CDR3 is TGTGCCAGCAGTTCAGCGGGAGGACCAGATACGCAGTATTTT. The encoded protein is CASSSAGGPDTQYF.

This clonotype was observed at least ten times. The chain has TRBV11-2 and TRBJ2-1; D is unclear. V lost 5 bases, J lost 8 bases, and 13 bases lay in between. There are 13 residues in the CDR3. Germline CDR1 SGHAT, CDR2 FQNNGV. CDR3 region: CASSPPGGDEQFF. Written as DNA, the CDR3 is TGTGCCAGCAGCCCCCCGGGTGGGGATGAGCAGTTCTTC.

This clonotype was counted ten times or more. V usage is TRBV27 and J usage is TRBJ1-1, with 8 bases lining up with TRBD1. The ends lost 5 bases at V and 3 bases at J; junction bases unmatched: 17. Germline CDR1 is MNHEY and CDR2 is SMNVEV (reference sequence). The CDR3 spans 18 residues. The CDR3 protein is CASSIKGGGTGVYTEAFF. The CDR3 region has the DNA TGTGCCAGCAGTATAAAAGGGGGAGGGACAGGCGTTTACACTGAAGCTTTCTTT.